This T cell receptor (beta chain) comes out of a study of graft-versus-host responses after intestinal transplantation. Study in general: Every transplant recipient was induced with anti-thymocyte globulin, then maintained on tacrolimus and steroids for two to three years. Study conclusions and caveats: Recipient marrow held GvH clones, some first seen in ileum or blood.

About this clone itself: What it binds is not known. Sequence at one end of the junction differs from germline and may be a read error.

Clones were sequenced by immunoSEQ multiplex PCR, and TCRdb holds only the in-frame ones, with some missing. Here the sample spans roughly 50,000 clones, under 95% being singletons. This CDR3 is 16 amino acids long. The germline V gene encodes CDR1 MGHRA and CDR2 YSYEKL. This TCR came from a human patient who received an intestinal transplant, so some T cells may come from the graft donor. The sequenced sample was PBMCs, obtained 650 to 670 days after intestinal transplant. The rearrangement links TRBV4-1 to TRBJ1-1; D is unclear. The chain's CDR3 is CASNQVVGFRNTEAFF. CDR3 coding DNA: TGCGCCAGCAACCAAGTCGTGGGGTTCCGGAACACTGAAGCTTTCTTT.